The next 31 T cell receptor beta chains were all read from a single sample in a study of human T cells and chemical hapten exposure. Time point: patch test 1, 2 weeks after DPC sensitization. Treatment meaning: therapeutic diphenylcyclopropenone sensitization with weekly scalp DPC. The study extracted total RNA from unfractionated whole blood. MiXCR, run by TCRdb on the RACE reads, gives a single entry per CDR3 protein. The sample yields under 60,000 distinct CDR3 sequences, 9.5% to 11% seen once. The source material was whole blood, sampled in connection with sensitization to the hapten diphenylcyclopropenone (DPC). Receptors originate from a woman in her thirties or forties with alopecia areata. Some clones in this sample may be carry-over from other donors' samples.

This clonotype occurred many times. The CDR3 DNA is TGTGCCAGCAGTTTAGCGCTCACAGATACGCAGTATTTT. Protein product: CASSLALTDTQYF. The chain combines TRBV12-3 or TRBV12-4 with TRBJ2-3; D is unclear. Trimming cost V 0 bases and J 2 bases, with 3 bases left between them. This CDR3 spans 13 amino acids.

The rearrangement joins TRBV28 to TRBJ2-7; possibly TRBD1 or TRBD2 for D (5 bases each). Germline values: CDR1 MDHEN, CDR2 SYDVKM. Deletions cut 5 bases from V and 6 bases from J, with 26 bases between. The CDR3 has 17 amino acids. The CDR3 is CASSLPMGQTSGVEQYF. DNA of the CDR3: TGTGCCAGCAGTCTCCCAATGGGGCAGACCTCCGGGGTCGAGCAGTACTTC.

This sequence joins TRBV7-9 and TRBJ2-2; tentatively, D is TRBD2 (7 bases). Germline V gene lookup returns CDR1 SEHNR and CDR2 FQNEAQ (reference sequence). Deletions cut 3 bases from V and 4 bases from J, with 18 bases between. The CDR3 is 17 residues long. The CDR3 DNA reads TGTGCCAGCAGCTTGAGCGCCGGGGGGCCGAGCACCGGGGAGCTGTTTTTT. It yields the protein CASSLSAGGPSTGELFF.

The chain employs TRBV21-1 and TRBJ2-7; the table's TRBD1 call for D was not verified on the DNA. TRBV21-1 is a recognized pseudogene. CDR3 length: 16 amino acids. The CDR3 loop is CASSPGVGQNSYEQYF. The CDR3, as DNA: TGTGCCAGCAGCCCCGGCGTGGGGCAGAACTCCTACGAGCAGTACTTC.

The rearrangement joins TRBV6-5 to TRBJ1-1; 8 bases align to TRBD1. The CDR3 covers 12 residues. Germline CDR1 MNHEY, CDR2 SVGAGI. V trimming: 7 bases; J trimming: 4 bases; junction bases outside the gene matches: 2. For the CDR3, the DNA is TGTGCCAGCAAAACAGGGGGCACTGAAGCTTTCTTT. Amino acid sequence: CASKTGGTEAFF.

The chain joins TRBV24-1 to TRBJ2-1, with 10 positions matching TRBD2. V was pared by 3 bases and J by 6 bases, with 7 bases of the junction left unmatched. CDR1 is KGHDR, CDR2 SFDVKD, per germline. This CDR3 contains 16 residues. The chain's CDR3 is CATSDIKRGGPNEQFF. Written as DNA, the CDR3 is TGTGCCACCAGTGATATCAAGCGGGGGGGCCCCAATGAGCAGTTCTTC.

Ten or more counts support this clonotype. J is TRBJ1-3 and V is TRBV11-2; a weak D match, TRBD1 (6 bases). Trimming cost V 0 bases and J 2 bases, with 11 bases left between them. This CDR3 contains 16 residues. Germline lookup yields CDR1 SGHAT and CDR2 FQNNGV. The CDR3 is CASSLETGATGNTIYF. In nucleotides, the CDR3 is TGTGCCAGCAGCTTAGAGACGGGGGCGACTGGAAACACCATATATTTT.

The chain couples TRBV13 to TRBJ2-1; TRBD2 agrees at 11 bases. The V gene end was trimmed by 5 bases and the J gene end by 2 bases; junction bases not matched to a gene: 5. The CDR3 extends over 16 amino acids. The germline V gene has CDR1 PRHDT and CDR2 FYEKMQ (reference sequence). The CDR3 sequence: CASSLTLAGAYNEQFF. As DNA, the CDR3 is TGTGCCAGCAGCCTTACACTAGCGGGGGCCTACAATGAGCAGTTCTTC. Full variable domain (outside the CDR3, taken from reference TRBV13 and TRBJ2-1): AAGVIQSPRHLIKEKRETATLKCYPIPRHDTVYWYQQGPGQDPQFLISFYEKMQSDKGSIPDRFSAQQFSDYHSELNMSSLELGDSALYFCASSLTLAGAYNEQFFGPGTRLTVL.

This clonotype turned up a few times. The chain combines TRBV29-1 with TRBJ2-1; 14 nucleotides match TRBD2. Germline loops: CDR1 SQVTM, CDR2 ANQGSEA. The CDR3 spans 11 residues. The CDR3 is CGTSGSNEQFF. CDR3 coding DNA: TGCGGGACTAGCGGGAGTAATGAGCAGTTCTTC.

The chain combines TRBV7-9 with TRBJ1-6, with no clear D. V was cut by 2 bases and J by 9 bases, with 8 bases left in between. The germline V gene has CDR1 SEHNR and CDR2 FQNEAQ (reference sequence). The CDR3 is made up of 13 amino acids. The CDR3 region has the DNA TGTGCCAGCAGCTTAAGCGGGCTTTCACCCCTCCACTTT. Protein sequence: CASSLSGLSPLHF.

This clonotype was seen at least ten times. The chain is built from TRBV28 and TRBJ1-3; perhaps TRBD1 as D (6 bases). CDR3 length equals 17 residues. The V and J ends lost 2 bases and 0 bases respectively, with 14 bases between them. Germline CDR1 reads MDHEN; CDR2 reads SYDVKM. The CDR3 is CASSLNPDSSSGNTIYF. CDR3 DNA: TGTGCCAGCAGTTTAAACCCGGACAGCAGCTCTGGAAACACCATATATTTT.

This sequence joins TRBV27 and TRBJ2-7; 9 nucleotides align to TRBD1. The CDR3 totals 17 residues. The germline gives CDR1 MNHEY, CDR2 SMNVEV (reference sequence). Germline trimming cut 0 bases from V and 5 bases from J; bases unmatched to any gene: 11. DNA of the CDR3: TGTGCCAGCAGTTTATCTATGTTCAGGGACAGGGCCCACGAGCAGTACTTC. Translation gives CASSLSMFRDRAHEQYF.

The chain combines TRBV5-6 with TRBJ2-5; D perhaps matches TRBD2 (6 bases). The CDR3 runs to 15 residues. Deletions cut 1 base from V and 4 bases from J, with 14 bases between. Germline-derived CDR1 and CDR2 are SGHDT and YYEEEE. The CDR3 loop reads CASSLFRGMRETQYF. The CDR3 region has the DNA TGTGCCAGCAGCTTGTTTCGGGGGATGAGAGAGACCCAGTACTTC.

At least ten counts were recorded for this clonotype. This rearrangement joins TRBV20-1 to TRBJ2-7, with a tentative D call TRBD2 (6 bases). The V end lost 2 bases, the J end lost 3 bases, and 11 bases lay between the germline ends. Germline V gene sequence: CDR1 DFQATT, CDR2 SNEGSKA (reference sequence). This CDR3 is built from 13 residues. The CDR3 sequence: CSARHGSSYEQYF. The CDR3 nucleotides read TGCAGTGCTAGACACGGGAGTAGCTACGAGCAGTACTTC.

This clonotype was seen ten or more times. This rearrangement joins TRBV6-5 to TRBJ2-7, with D possibly being TRBD1 (6 bases). The ends were cut back, 5 bases at V and 4 bases at J, with 12 bases in the middle. CDR3 length equals 13 residues. Germline V lookup: CDR1 MNHEY, CDR2 SVGAGI. The CDR3 coding sequence is TGTGCCAGCAGTCCGGACAGACCTTACGAGCAGTACTTC. Its protein is CASSPDRPYEQYF.

CDR3 nucleotide sequence: TGCAGCGTTGCCCCAGAGCAGAGTGAGCAGTTCTTC. Translating gives CSVAPEQSEQFF. The chain uses TRBV29-1 and TRBJ2-1; D remains ambiguous. Germline loops: CDR1 SQVTM, CDR2 ANQGSEA. The length of the CDR3 is 12 residues. Between the trimmed V and J ends, which lost 4 bases and 9 bases, there was a span of 13 bases.

The rearrangement uses TRBV6-1 and TRBJ2-1; 10 bases agree with TRBD2. This CDR3 has 14 residues. In germline, CDR1 is MNHNS, CDR2 SASEGT. Germline trimming cut 7 bases from V and 8 bases from J; bases unmatched to any gene: 8. The CDR3 DNA sequence: TGTGCCAGCACCGTAAGCGGGAGGGGGGATGAGCAGTTCTTC. Translated, it gives CASTVSGRGDEQFF.

This clonotype showed up many times. The rearrangement links TRBV23-1 to TRBJ2-7; 10 bases line up with TRBD1. TRBV23-1 is an ORF for which the function is uncertain. Trimming cost V 0 bases and J 5 bases; bases outside gene matches: 13. The CDR3 consists of 18 residues. The CDR3 here is CASSQSGGGDRGRNEQYF. In DNA form, the CDR3 reads TGCGCCAGCAGTCAATCGGGGGGAGGCGACAGGGGGCGGAACGAGCAGTACTTC.

This clonotype was seen repeatedly, ten times or more. The rearrangement uses TRBV4-3 and TRBJ1-6; D gene uncertain. Germline-derived CDR1 and CDR2 are LGHNA and YSLEER. This CDR3 spans 15 amino acids. The V end was cut by 0 bases, the J end by 9 bases, with 12 bases between. DNA of the CDR3: TGCGCCAGCAGCCAAGATAGTGCGGCCCGTTCACCCCTCCACTTT. Protein sequence: CASSQDSAARSPLHF.

V is TRBV3-1 and J is TRBJ2-1; D is possibly TRBD2 (7 bases). This CDR3 spans 12 amino acids. In germline, CDR1 is LGHDT, CDR2 YNNKEL (reference sequence). V was cut by 8 bases and J by 8 bases, with 13 bases left in between. In DNA form, the CDR3 reads TGTGCCAGCGAGGGCGGGGGCGATGAGCAGTTCTTC. Amino acids: CASEGGGDEQFF.

This clonotype has more than one count but fewer than ten. This chain links TRBV20-1 with TRBJ2-5, with 8 bases matching TRBD2. The V gene end was trimmed by 7 bases and the J gene end by 5 bases; junction bases not matched to a gene: 3. The germline V gene has CDR1 DFQATT and CDR2 SNEGSKA (reference sequence). The CDR3 consists of 11 residues. The CDR3 protein is CSVAGLETQYF. In DNA, the CDR3 is TGCAGTGTAGCGGGACTGGAGACCCAGTACTTC.

The rearrangement uses TRBV29-1 and TRBJ1-5; unclear D gene. The length of the CDR3 is 13 residues. The germline V gene encodes CDR1 SQVTM and CDR2 ANQGSEA. Trimming pared 6 bases from V and 2 bases from J, leaving 11 bases between. As DNA, the CDR3 is TGCAGCGTCTCGGAAGGATGCAATCAGCCCCAGCATTTT. Protein sequence: CSVSEGCNQPQHF.

The chain recombines TRBV5-8 with TRBJ1-5; D ambiguous. In germline, CDR1 is SGHTS, CDR2 YDEGEE. V lost 3 bases and J 4 bases, leaving 11 bases between the germline ends. CDR3 length equals 14 residues. CDR3 bases: TGTGCCAGCAGCTGGGTTGGGAGAAATCAGCCCCAGCATTTT. Its protein product is CASSWVGRNQPQHF.

The rearrangement joins TRBV20-1 to TRBJ2-3; D may be TRBD1 or TRBD2 (5 bases each). This CDR3 region has 17 residues. CDR1 is DFQATT and CDR2 is SNEGSKA in the germline V gene (reference sequence). V was pared by 1 base and J by 0 bases, with 17 bases between. CDR3 DNA sequence: TGCAGTGCTAGAGGGTCGGGGACCGAGGATAGCACAGATACGCAGTATTTT. This translates into CSARGSGTEDSTDTQYF.

This clonotype is deemed medium-sized. The genes are TRBV7-9 and TRBJ1-5; D is ambiguous. CDR3 size: 13 residues. Trimming removed 5 bases at V and 7 bases at J, with 12 bases between. CDR1 is SEHNR and CDR2 is FQNEAQ in the germline V gene (reference sequence). CDR3: CASSGRGRQPQHF. The CDR3 DNA reads TGTGCCAGCAGCGGCCGAGGTCGCCAGCCCCAGCATTTT.

The rearrangement uses TRBV3-1 and TRBJ2-1, with TRBD2 identical over 8 bases. Per the germline V gene, CDR1 is LGHDT and CDR2 is YNNKEL (reference sequence). V lost 0 bases and J lost 10; bases outside the gene matches: 11. The CDR3 runs 16 residues. The CDR3 sequence: CASSQDRRGTSWEQFF. The CDR3 DNA is TGTGCCAGCAGCCAAGATCGTCGCGGGACTAGTTGGGAGCAGTTCTTC.

This clonotype showed up just a few times. V is TRBV20-1 and J is TRBJ1-5; tentative D call: TRBD1 (5 bases). The CDR3 loop spans 14 amino acids. Germline CDR1 reads DFQATT; CDR2 reads SNEGSKA (reference sequence). The CDR3, as DNA: TGCAGCGCAGAACCGACAGTAAGGAATCAGCCCCAGCATTTT. Translated: CSAEPTVRNQPQHF.

The chain links TRBV28 to TRBJ2-1; D call uncertain. The CDR3 loop spans 15 amino acids. In germline, CDR1 is MDHEN, CDR2 SYDVKM. V was clipped by 7 bases and J by 7 bases, with 20 bases between them. CDR3 sequence: CASTSPGEMRNEQFF. The CDR3 DNA reads TGTGCCAGCACTTCACCGGGTGAGATGAGGAATGAGCAGTTCTTC. Full variable domain (outside the CDR3, taken from reference TRBV28 and TRBJ2-1): DVKVTQSSRYLVKRTGEKVFLECVQDMDHENMFWYRQDPGLGLRLIYFSYDVKMKEKGDIPEGYSVSREKKERFSLILESASTNQTSMYLCASTSPGEMRNEQFFGPGTRLTVL.

The chain uses TRBV9 and TRBJ1-5, with 7 bases identical to TRBD1. The CDR3 runs 17 residues. After removal of 4 bases from V and 0 bases from J, the junction contained 10 bases not matched to a gene. The V gene's germline CDR1 is SGDLS and CDR2 YYNGEE. In DNA form, the CDR3 reads TGTGCCAGCAGCCCCCCCAGGGCAGGGGGTAGCAATCAGCCCCAGCATTTT. Its protein product is CASSPPRAGGSNQPQHF.

Ten or more counts support this clonotype. This rearrangement joins TRBV3-1 to TRBJ1-3; no clear D gene. In germline, CDR1 is LGHDT, CDR2 YNNKEL (reference sequence). The CDR3 consists of 15 residues. Trimming stripped 0 bases from V and 7 bases from J, with 13 bases between. CDR3: CASSQDLGLWNTIYF. As DNA, the CDR3 is TGTGCCAGCAGCCAAGATTTAGGTTTGTGGAACACCATATATTTT. Full variable domain (rest looked up from reference TRBV3-1 and TRBJ1-3): DTAVSQTPKYLVTQMGNDKSIKCEQNLGHDTMYWYKQDSKKFLKIMFSYNNKELIINETVPNRFSPKSPDKAHLNLHINSLELGDSAVYFCASSQDLGLWNTIYFGEGSWLTVV.

This clonotype has ten or more counts. The rearrangement links TRBV20-1 to TRBJ1-1; TRBD1 matches at 7 bases. Germline V gene sequence: CDR1 DFQATT, CDR2 SNEGSKA (reference sequence). The CDR3 has 13 amino acids. J gave up 2 bases and V 5 bases, and 5 bases lay outside the gene matches. The CDR3 DNA reads as TGCAGTGCTTCCGGGACAGTAAACACTGAAGCTTTCTTT. Its translation: CSASGTVNTEAFF.